This record looks at one TCR beta chain sequence and its context. This CDR3 is also generated by other DNA sequences in the sample. This sample is drawn from a study of T cell changes during pregnancy in multiple sclerosis. Trimming removed 2 bases from V and 2 bases from J, with 7 bases in between. CDR1 and CDR2 (germline): MDHEN, SYDVKM. There are 13 residues in the CDR3. Clones were read by immunoSEQ multiplex PCR, and TCRdb kept only the in-frame ones, dropping some. The table records 65,000 to 85,000 clones, around nine tenths of them present only once. The gene calls are TRBV28 and TRBJ2-7, with a possible D match to TRBD2 (5 bases). This receptor was identified in a female donor with multiple sclerosis, enrolled in a pregnancy study. Sequencing used CD4+ T cells from peripheral blood mononuclear cells, obtained before pregnancy. CDR3 nucleotide sequence: TGTGCCAGCAGTTTAGGAGGCACCTACGAGCAGTACTTC. Encoded protein: CASSLGGTYEQYF.